This TCR beta chain was identified in a study of blood T cell repertoires in COVID-19. Study-level information: Acute and convalescent COVID-19 specimens originated in the United States, Italy and Spain.

CDR1 and CDR2 from the germline V gene are KGHDR and SFDVKD. CDR3 length equals 12 residues. V lost 8 bases, J lost 8 bases, and 11 bases lay in between. Original data processing: Estimated nucleated cell counts came from reference gene primer amplification. TCRdb's copy holds only in-frame clones and misses some; the assay was immunoSEQ multiplex PCR. D and trimming were read from the DNA, whereas the V and J calls and clone size are those reported in that table. This table holds roughly 290,000 clones, 89% found once. The sequence came from a woman aged 60-75 years with acute or convalescent COVID-19. The V call is TRBV24-1, the J call TRBJ2-2, with D perhaps TRBD1 (6 bases). The sequenced sample consisted of peripheral blood. In DNA, the CDR3 is TGTGCCACCACCAGGGGTTCTGGGGAGCTGTTTTTT. Its protein product is CATTRGSGELFF.